The 20 T cell receptor beta chains in this list originate from one sample, sequenced in a study of T cells in Graves' hyperthyroidism and ophthalmopathy. RNA transcripts provided the source from which TCR beta CDR3 regions were amplified. First-round RT-PCR with HTBI primers amplified the TCR CDR3 region. TCRdb processed the multiplex PCR reads anew with MiXCR; each CDR3 protein has one entry. The sample has 600,000 to 700,000 distinct CDR3 sequences, roughly 15% seen once. What was sequenced was blood. The receptors derive from a woman aged 40 to 49 with Graves' ophthalmopathy.

This clonotype was detected ten times or more. V and J are TRBV20-1 and TRBJ1-5; 7 positions agree with TRBD1. There are 12 residues in the CDR3. Germline V lookup: CDR1 DFQATT, CDR2 SNEGSKA (reference sequence). CDR3 DNA: TGCGCGACAGGGAATGTCAATCAGCCCCAGCATTTT. Translated: CATGNVNQPQHF.

This clonotype showed up many times. The chain recombines TRBV6-2 or TRBV6-3 with TRBJ1-5, with D hard to call. CDR3 length equals 15 residues. CDR1 and CDR2 (germline): MNHEY, SVGEGT. V lost 0 bases and J 0 bases, leaving 6 bases between the germline ends. CDR3 DNA: TGTGCCAGCAGTTACTCTCAGGCTAGCAATCAGCCCCAGCATTTT. This translates into CASSYSQASNQPQHF.

The chain employs TRBV27 and TRBJ2-7; TRBD1 agrees at 7 bases. This CDR3 region has 15 residues. The J segment lost 2 bases and the V segment lost 6 bases, leaving 10 bases of the junction unmatched. The germline gives CDR1 MNHEY, CDR2 SMNVEV (reference sequence). CDR3 in DNA: TGTGCCAGCAGATTTACAGGGGTCGTACCCTACGAGCAGTACTTC. Protein sequence: CASRFTGVVPYEQYF.

Many counts were recorded for this clonotype. The chain joins TRBV7-2 to TRBJ2-7, with D uncertain. V was clipped by 2 bases and J by 0 bases, with 8 bases between them. Per the germline V gene, CDR1 is SGHTA and CDR2 is FQGNSA. CDR3 length: 14 amino acids. The DNA of the CDR3 is TGTGCCAGCAGCTTAAGCCTTAGCTCCTACGAGCAGTACTTC. As protein: CASSLSLSSYEQYF. The full variable domain, in which reference TRBV7-2 and TRBJ2-7 provide the parts outside the CDR3, is GAGVSQSPSNKVTEKGKDVELRCDPISGHTALYWYRQSLGQGLEFLIYFQGNSAPDKSGLPSDRFSAERTGGSVSTLTIQRTQQEDSAVYLCASSLSLSSYEQYFGPGTRLTVT.

This clonotype showed up many times. The rearrangement joins TRBV29-1 to TRBJ2-7; D not resolved. V shed 4 bases and J shed 5 bases, with 12 bases lying between them. Per the germline V gene, CDR1 is SQVTM and CDR2 is ANQGSEA. The CDR3 has 12 amino acids. DNA of the CDR3: TGCAGCGTTGTCGTGGGAAACGACGAGCAGTACTTC. It encodes CSVVVGNDEQYF.

This clonotype was seen a handful of times. The CDR3 DNA reads TGTGCCAGCAGTGTGGCGCCACTGGGATGGGCGGAGACCCAGTACTTC. Translated, it gives CASSVAPLGWAETQYF. This chain connects TRBV2 to TRBJ2-5; no firm D call. This CDR3 spans 16 amino acids. Germline CDR1 and CDR2: SNHLY and FYNNEI. V was cut by 4 bases and J by 5 bases, with 20 bases left in between.

This clonotype occurred many times. The chain couples TRBV29-1 to TRBJ1-1; TRBD1 aligns across 8 bases. The ends lost 4 bases at V and 1 base at J; junction bases unmatched: 2. In germline, CDR1 is SQVTM, CDR2 ANQGSEA. The CDR3 spans 13 residues. CDR3 amino acids: CSVGGQENTEAFF. Here the CDR3 DNA reads TGCAGCGTTGGGGGACAGGAGAACACTGAAGCTTTCTTT.

The V gene is TRBV12-3 or TRBV12-4, the J gene TRBJ2-1; weak D call: TRBD2 (5 bases). Trimming shortened V by 6 bases and J by 8 bases, and 11 bases separated the two germline ends. This CDR3 comprises 12 residues. The CDR3 region is CASSRPGDEQFF. In DNA form, the CDR3 reads TGTGCCAGCAGCAGACCCGGGGATGAGCAGTTCTTC.

The sample holds a few counts of this clonotype. This sequence may be a read error, since a much larger clone differs from it by one base. The chain links TRBV28 to TRBJ1-1; D is undetermined. The CDR3 is 15 residues long. Trimming stripped 2 bases from V and 3 bases from J, with 13 bases between. Germline assignment: CDR1 MDHEN and CDR2 SYDVKM. The CDR3 region has the DNA TGTGCCAGCAGTTTAGCGCAAAAGAGACACACTGAAGCTTTCTTT. Translating gives CASSLAQKRHTEAFF. Based on the CDR3 plus reference TRBV28 and TRBJ1-1, the full variable domain is DVKVTQSSRYLVKRTGEKVFLECVQDMDHENMFWYRQDPGLGLRLIYFSYDVKMKEKGDIPEGYSVSREKKERFSLILESASTNQTSMYLCASSLAQKRHTEAFFGQGTRLTVV.

This clonotype was counted ten times or more. This sequence joins TRBV28 and TRBJ2-7, with 8 bases identical to TRBD1. Germline trimming cut 5 bases from V and 6 bases from J; bases unmatched to any gene: 6. This CDR3 contains 13 residues. Germline loops: CDR1 MDHEN, CDR2 SYDVKM. The CDR3 reads CASSIGQGSEQYF. The DNA of the CDR3 is TGTGCCAGCAGTATAGGACAGGGATCCGAGCAGTACTTC. Together with reference TRBV28 and TRBJ2-7, the CDR3 gives the full variable domain: DVKVTQSSRYLVKRTGEKVFLECVQDMDHENMFWYRQDPGLGLRLIYFSYDVKMKEKGDIPEGYSVSREKKERFSLILESASTNQTSMYLCASSIGQGSEQYFGPGTRLTVT.

Ten or more counts support this clonotype. The chain recombines TRBV15 with TRBJ1-5, with no clear D. Trimming removed 5 bases at V and 3 bases at J, with 11 bases between. Germline assignment: CDR1 LNHNV and CDR2 YYDKDF (reference sequence). There are 14 residues in the CDR3. In nucleotides, the CDR3 is TGTGCCACCAGCTCCCAGAAATCCAATCAGCCCCAGCATTTT. The encoded protein is CATSSQKSNQPQHF.

This clonotype has a handful of counts. Here the CDR3 reads CASSPRSQGWQPQHF. Written as DNA, the CDR3 is TGTGCCAGCAGTCCTCGGTCCCAGGGATGGCAGCCCCAGCATTTT. This rearrangement joins TRBV12-3 or TRBV12-4 to TRBJ1-5; TRBD1 might be the D (5 bases). The CDR3 is 15 residues long. V was cut by 5 bases and J by 7 bases, with 18 bases left in between.

Many counts were recorded for this clonotype. The chain is built from TRBV27 and TRBJ1-2; TRBD1 might be the D (5 bases). This CDR3 has 14 residues. The V end was cut by 6 bases, the J end by 0 bases, with 11 bases between. Looked up from germline, CDR1 is MNHEY and CDR2 is SMNVEV (reference sequence). For the CDR3, the DNA is TGTGCCAGCAGCTACAGGAGGGCTAACTATGGCTACACCTTC. This translates into CASSYRRANYGYTF.

This clonotype was picked up a small number of times. The chain has TRBV5-1 and TRBJ2-7; TRBD2 aligns across 10 bases. CDR3 length: 16 amino acids. CDR1 is SGHRS, CDR2 YFSETQ, per germline. V lost 0 bases, J lost 5 bases, and 8 bases stayed unmatched. CDR3: CASSLAASGSIHEQYF. CDR3 sequence (DNA): TGCGCCAGCAGCTTGGCAGCTAGCGGGAGTATCCACGAGCAGTACTTC.

The table lists this clonotype with many counts. This sequence joins TRBV6-2 or TRBV6-3 and TRBJ2-7, with D hard to call. This CDR3 has 11 amino acids. V was pared by 7 bases and J by 6 bases, with 10 bases between. Germline assignment: CDR1 MNHEY and CDR2 SVGEGT. Here the CDR3 reads CASTDSREQYF. The DNA of the CDR3 is TGTGCCAGCACCGATTCCCGCGAGCAGTACTTC.

The V call is TRBV14, the J call TRBJ2-3; D is uncertain. Germline CDR1 and CDR2: SGHDN and FVKESK. The CDR3 is 14 amino acids. The germline V and J ends were trimmed by 1 base and 1 base, with 6 bases remaining between them. The CDR3 here is CASSQASRTDTQYF. The CDR3 DNA is TGTGCCAGCAGCCAAGCATCTCGCACAGATACGCAGTATTTT.

The table lists this clonotype with many counts. Here the CDR3 DNA reads TGTGCCACCTCCAGCTCGGGTCCCCAAGAGACCCAGTACTTC. Protein sequence: CATSSSGPQETQYF. This sequence joins TRBV28 and TRBJ2-5; no clear D. The CDR3 totals 14 residues. CDR1 and CDR2 from the germline V gene are MDHEN and SYDVKM. With 10 bases removed from V and 1 base from J, the gap between germline ends came to 16 bases.

This sequence joins TRBV27 and TRBJ1-1; D remains unclear. The V gene's germline CDR1 is MNHEY and CDR2 SMNVEV (reference sequence). There are 15 residues in the CDR3. Trimming left V 2 bases short and J 1 base short, with 11 bases between. CDR3: CASSLGGYKNTEAFF. The DNA of the CDR3 is TGTGCCAGCAGTTTAGGAGGGTATAAGAACACTGAAGCTTTCTTT.

This clonotype came up many times. This sequence joins TRBV20-1 and TRBJ2-7; D possibly uses TRBD1 or TRBD2 (5 bases each). V lost 5 bases and J lost 3, with 14 bases in between. CDR1 and CDR2 from the germline V gene are DFQATT and SNEGSKA (reference sequence). The CDR3 spans 13 residues. DNA for the CDR3: TGCAGTGCTGAACCCGGGACGAACTACGAGCAGTACTTC. Its protein product is CSAEPGTNYEQYF.

This clonotype showed up many times. The rearrangement links TRBV9 to TRBJ2-2; D not resolved. The V gene lost 0 bases and the J gene lost 1 base, with 7 bases spanning the gap. The CDR3 extends over 15 amino acids. CDR1 is SGDLS and CDR2 is YYNGEE in the germline V gene. CDR3: CASSVDALNTGELFF. CDR3 coding DNA: TGTGCCAGCAGCGTAGACGCCCTGAACACCGGGGAGCTGTTTTTT.